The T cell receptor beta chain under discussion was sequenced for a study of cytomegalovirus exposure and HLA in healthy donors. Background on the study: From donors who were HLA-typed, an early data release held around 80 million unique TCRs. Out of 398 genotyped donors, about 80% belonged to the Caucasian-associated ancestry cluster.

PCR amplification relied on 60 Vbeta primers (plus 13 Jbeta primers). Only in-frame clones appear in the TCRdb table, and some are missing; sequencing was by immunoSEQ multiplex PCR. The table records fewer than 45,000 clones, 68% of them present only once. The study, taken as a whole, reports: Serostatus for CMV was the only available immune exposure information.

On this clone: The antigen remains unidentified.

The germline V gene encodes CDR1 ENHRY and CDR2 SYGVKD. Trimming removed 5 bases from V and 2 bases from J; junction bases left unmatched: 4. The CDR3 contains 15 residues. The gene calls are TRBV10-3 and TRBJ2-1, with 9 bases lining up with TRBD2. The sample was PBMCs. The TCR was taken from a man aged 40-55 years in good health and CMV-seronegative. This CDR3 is CAISRLAETYNEQFF. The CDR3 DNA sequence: TGTGCCATCAGTCGACTAGCGGAAACCTACAATGAGCAGTTCTTC.